Presented here are 17 T cell receptor beta chains from one specimen sequenced in a study of cytomegalovirus exposure and HLA in healthy donors. The PCR contained 60 Vbeta and 13 Jbeta primers. Method: immunoSEQ multiplex PCR; TCRdb's copy keeps in-frame clones and lacks some. The top ten hold 13% of the sample, which has fewer than 130,000 clones, less than 85% seen once. The sequenced material came from PBMCs. These receptors came from a man aged 25-45 years in good health and CMV-seropositive.

The V call is TRBV27, the J call TRBJ1-1; TRBD1 matches 7 bases. In germline, CDR1 is MNHEY, CDR2 SMNVEV (reference sequence). Trimming at V came to 6 bases and at J to 2 bases, leaving 12 bases not matched to a gene. This CDR3 has 16 residues. CDR3 coding DNA: TGTGCCAGCAGCTTTATCCCCGGGACAGATAACACTGAAGCTTTCTTT. Translation: CASSFIPGTDNTEAFF.

Notes on this clone: One end of the junction fails to match germline, which may point to a read error. This chain links TRBV6-5 with TRBJ1-5, with D perhaps TRBD1 (6 bases). From germline, CDR1 is MNHEY and CDR2 SVGAGI. The CDR3 is 13 residues long. The CDR3 reads CASSYSRSGQMDF. The CDR3 DNA reads TGTGCCAGCAGTTACTCTAGGTCCGGACAGATGGATTTT.

The chain links TRBV28 to TRBJ1-1; the match to TRBD1 covers 10 bases. The CDR3 runs 20 residues. The germline V gene has CDR1 MDHEN and CDR2 SYDVKM. The trim removed 6 bases at V and 3 bases at J, leaving 22 bases unmatched. CDR3 residues: CASRSRKITPRQGADTEAFF. CDR3 in DNA: TGTGCCAGCAGGTCCAGAAAAATCACACCCAGACAGGGGGCGGACACTGAAGCTTTCTTT.

This chain uses TRBV5-1 with TRBJ2-7, with 9 bases identical to TRBD1. The V and J ends lost 4 bases and 4 bases, in that order; junction bases with no gene match: 6. The CDR3 runs to 14 residues. Germline V lookup: CDR1 SGHRS, CDR2 YFSETQ. Here the CDR3 reads CASSIETGGYEQYF. DNA of the CDR3: TGCGCCAGCAGCATCGAGACAGGGGGTTACGAGCAGTACTTC.

V usage is TRBV27 and J usage is TRBJ1-5; D may be TRBD1 (6 bases). CDR3 length: 15 amino acids. The germline V gene has CDR1 MNHEY and CDR2 SMNVEV (reference sequence). V lost 3 bases and J 1 base, leaving 10 bases between the germline ends. CDR3 sequence (DNA): TGTGCCAGCAGTTTTTCCAGGGGCAGCAATCAGCCCCAGCATTTT. This translates into CASSFSRGSNQPQHF.

The chain combines TRBV7-7 with TRBJ2-7; D gene ambiguous. The CDR3 contains 14 residues. Germline-derived CDR1 and CDR2 are SSHAT and FNYEAQ (reference sequence). The V gene lost 0 bases and the J gene lost 2 bases, with 8 bases spanning the gap. Here the CDR3 reads CASSLAGRPYEQYF. The CDR3 nucleotides are TGTGCCAGCAGCTTAGCTGGCAGGCCCTACGAGCAGTACTTC.

The chain carries TRBV27 and TRBJ1-3; TRBD1 matches at 12 bases. The CDR3 is 15 amino acids. Germline trimming cut 6 bases from V and 5 bases from J; bases unmatched to any gene: 5. Germline CDR1 and CDR2: MNHEY and SMNVEV (reference sequence). The CDR3 sequence: CASSSGTGGRNTIYF. DNA for the CDR3: TGTGCCAGCAGCAGTGGGACAGGGGGCCGAAACACCATATATTTT.

This clone was detected a few times. V usage is TRBV7-9 and J usage is TRBJ1-3; no definite D call. V lost 7 bases, J lost 2 bases, and 12 bases lay in between. Germline V lookup: CDR1 SEHNR, CDR2 FQNEAQ (reference sequence). There are 14 residues in the CDR3. This CDR3 reads CASTLGGPGNTIYF. CDR3 in DNA: TGTGCCAGCACCCTGGGAGGCCCTGGAAACACCATATATTTT.

The count of this clone is one. This chain joins TRBV4-3 and TRBJ1-4, with TRBD1 matching over 11 bases. The V segment lost 2 bases and the J segment 8 bases; nucleotides outside the gene matches: 7. The CDR3 is 16 amino acids. Germline CDR1 LGHNA, CDR2 YSLEER. The DNA for the CDR3 is TGCGCCAGCAGCCAACAATCCGGGACAGGGGGAGAAAAACTGTTTTTT. This gives the protein CASSQQSGTGGEKLFF.

A remark on this clone: Other DNA variants within this sample encode the same CDR3. The chain has TRBV19 and TRBJ1-2, with 7 bases aligning to TRBD1. Germline lookup yields CDR1 LNHDA and CDR2 SQIVND (reference sequence). The CDR3 totals 13 residues. After removal of 5 bases from V and 2 bases from J, the junction contained 2 bases not matched to a gene. CDR3 DNA: TGTGCCAGTAGTTCCAGGGGGAACTATGGCTACACCTTC. Its protein product is CASSSRGNYGYTF. The full variable domain, in which reference TRBV19 and TRBJ1-2 provide the parts outside the CDR3, is DGGITQSPKYLFRKEGQNVTLSCEQNLNHDAMYWYRQDPGQGLRLIYYSQIVNDFQKGDIAEGYSVSREKKESFPLTVTSAQKNPTAFYLCASSSRGNYGYTFGSGTRLTVV.

Comments on this clone: The same CDR3 can be traced to other DNA sequences in this sample. The chain recombines TRBV7-2 with TRBJ2-3, with D maybe TRBD2 (6 bases). Germline values: CDR1 SGHTA, CDR2 FQGNSA. V lost 4 bases, J lost 0 bases, and 11 bases lay in between. This CDR3 region has 15 residues. The CDR3 DNA follows: TGTGCCAGCAGCTCGGACTACCTAAGCACAGATACGCAGTATTTT. This translates into CASSSDYLSTDTQYF.

This chain joins TRBV7-2 and TRBJ1-2, with a tentative D call TRBD1 (6 bases). Germline V gives CDR1 SGHTA, CDR2 FQGNSA. The CDR3 has 16 amino acids. V lost 1 base, J lost 7 bases, and 19 bases lay in between. The CDR3 DNA reads as TGTGCCAGCAGCTTAGAAAGCCGGGGGGGCGGTCGTGGCTACACCTTC. This translates into CASSLESRGGGRGYTF.

The chain is built from TRBV28 and TRBJ2-5, with 8 bases lining up with TRBD2. This CDR3 spans 14 amino acids. Germline assignment: CDR1 MDHEN and CDR2 SYDVKM. The trim removed 4 bases at V and 11 bases at J, leaving 12 bases unmatched. The chain's CDR3 is CASSSGGAYREQYF. CDR3 coding DNA: TGTGCCAGCAGTTCCGGGGGGGCCTACCGGGAGCAGTACTTC.

This chain uses TRBV25-1 with TRBJ1-6; the match to TRBD1 covers 7 bases. The CDR3 totals 16 residues. J lost 7 bases, V lost 0 bases, and 6 bases had no gene match. Germline CDR1 MGHDK, CDR2 SYGVNS. DNA of the CDR3: TGTGCCAGCAGTGAATATCAAGACAGGGCGAATTCACCCCTCCACTTT. Translating it yields CASSEYQDRANSPLHF.

The chain employs TRBV2 and TRBJ1-2; tentatively, D is TRBD1 (6 bases). Trimming stripped 7 bases from V and 1 base from J, with 13 bases between. The germline gives CDR1 SNHLY, CDR2 FYNNEI. CDR3 length: 14 amino acids. Here the CDR3 DNA reads TGTGCCAGCAAGCCTCCAGGGGATAACTATGGCTACACCTTC. It encodes CASKPPGDNYGYTF.

The chain recombines TRBV5-4 with TRBJ2-3; a weak D match, TRBD2 (5 bases). The CDR3 sequence is 17 residues long. V lost 4 bases to trimming and J lost 0 bases, with 18 bases between them. CDR1 is SGHNT and CDR2 is YYREEE in the germline V gene (reference sequence). CDR3 protein: CASSPRGLAASTDTQYF. In nucleotides, the CDR3 is TGTGCCAGCAGCCCTCGTGGGCTAGCCGCGAGCACAGATACGCAGTATTTT.

The chain links TRBV6-6 to TRBJ1-2; D perhaps matches TRBD1 (5 bases). V gave up 5 bases and J gave up 8 bases, with 15 bases separating them. The germline gives CDR1 MNHNY, CDR2 SVGAGI (reference sequence). The CDR3 runs 13 residues. CDR3: CASSPPRAGGYTF. DNA of the CDR3: TGTGCCAGCAGTCCCCCCAGGGCTGGAGGCTACACCTTC.